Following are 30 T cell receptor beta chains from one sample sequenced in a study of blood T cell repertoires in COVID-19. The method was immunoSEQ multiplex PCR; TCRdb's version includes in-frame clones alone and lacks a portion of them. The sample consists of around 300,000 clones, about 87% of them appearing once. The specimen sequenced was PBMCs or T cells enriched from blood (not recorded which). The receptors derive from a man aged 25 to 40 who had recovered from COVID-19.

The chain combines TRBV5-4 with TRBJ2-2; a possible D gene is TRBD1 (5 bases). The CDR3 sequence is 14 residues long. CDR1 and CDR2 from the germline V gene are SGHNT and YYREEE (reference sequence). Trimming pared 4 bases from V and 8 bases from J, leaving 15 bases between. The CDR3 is CASSTQGFAGELFF. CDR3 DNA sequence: TGTGCCAGCAGCACGCAGGGTTTCGCGGGGGAGCTGTTTTTT.

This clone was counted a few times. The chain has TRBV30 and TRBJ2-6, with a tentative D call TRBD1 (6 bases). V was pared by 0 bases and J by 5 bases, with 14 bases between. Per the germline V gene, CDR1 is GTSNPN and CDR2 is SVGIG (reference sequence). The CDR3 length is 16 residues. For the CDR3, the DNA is TGTGCCTGGAGTGTACAGGGTACCGCGTGGGCCAACGTCCTGACTTTC. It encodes CAWSVQGTAWANVLTF.

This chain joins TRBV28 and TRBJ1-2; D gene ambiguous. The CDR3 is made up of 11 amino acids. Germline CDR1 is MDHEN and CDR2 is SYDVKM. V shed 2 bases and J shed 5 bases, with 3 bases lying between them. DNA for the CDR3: TGTGCCAGCAGTTTAACTTATGGCTACACCTTC. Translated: CASSLTYGYTF.

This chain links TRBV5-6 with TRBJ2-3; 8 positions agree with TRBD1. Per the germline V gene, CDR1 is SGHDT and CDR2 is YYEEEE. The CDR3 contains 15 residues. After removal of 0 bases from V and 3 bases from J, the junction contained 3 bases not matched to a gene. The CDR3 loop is CASSLVQGATDTQYF. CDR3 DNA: TGTGCCAGCAGCTTGGTCCAGGGGGCGACAGATACGCAGTATTTT.

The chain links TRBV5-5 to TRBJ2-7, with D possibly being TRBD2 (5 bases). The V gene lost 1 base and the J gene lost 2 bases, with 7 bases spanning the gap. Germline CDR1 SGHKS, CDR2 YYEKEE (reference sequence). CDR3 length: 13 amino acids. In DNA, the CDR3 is TGTGCCAGCAGCTTGTACGGGACCTACGAGCAGTACTTC. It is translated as CASSLYGTYEQYF.

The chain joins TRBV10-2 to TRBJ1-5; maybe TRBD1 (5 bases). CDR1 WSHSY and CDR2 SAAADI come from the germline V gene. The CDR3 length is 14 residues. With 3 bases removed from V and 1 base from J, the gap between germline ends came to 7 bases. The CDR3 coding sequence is TGCGCCAGCAGTGATCGGACAAGCAATCAGCCCCAGCATTTT. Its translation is CASSDRTSNQPQHF.

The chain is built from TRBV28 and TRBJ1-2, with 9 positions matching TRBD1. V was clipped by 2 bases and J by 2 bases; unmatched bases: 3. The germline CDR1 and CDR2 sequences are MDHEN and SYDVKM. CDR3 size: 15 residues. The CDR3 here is CASSLPGTGNYGYTF. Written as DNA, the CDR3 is TGTGCCAGCAGTTTACCGGGGACAGGGAACTATGGCTACACCTTC.

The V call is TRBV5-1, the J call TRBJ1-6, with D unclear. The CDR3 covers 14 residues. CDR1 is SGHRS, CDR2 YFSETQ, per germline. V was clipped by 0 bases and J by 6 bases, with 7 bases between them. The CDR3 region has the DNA TGCGCCAGCAGCTTGGACGGACTTAATTCACCCCTCCACTTT. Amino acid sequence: CASSLDGLNSPLHF.

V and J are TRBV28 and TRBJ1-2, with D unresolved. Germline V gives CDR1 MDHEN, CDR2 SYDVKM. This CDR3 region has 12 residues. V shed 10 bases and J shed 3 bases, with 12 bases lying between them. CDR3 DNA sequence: TGTGCCACCTCTATTTCGGACTATGGCTACACCTTC. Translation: CATSISDYGYTF.

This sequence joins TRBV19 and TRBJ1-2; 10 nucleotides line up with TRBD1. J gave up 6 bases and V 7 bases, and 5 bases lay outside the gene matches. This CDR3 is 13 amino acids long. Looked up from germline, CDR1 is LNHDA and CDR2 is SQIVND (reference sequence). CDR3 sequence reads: CASTDRGVDGYTF. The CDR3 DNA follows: TGTGCCAGTACGGACAGGGGGGTTGATGGCTACACCTTC.

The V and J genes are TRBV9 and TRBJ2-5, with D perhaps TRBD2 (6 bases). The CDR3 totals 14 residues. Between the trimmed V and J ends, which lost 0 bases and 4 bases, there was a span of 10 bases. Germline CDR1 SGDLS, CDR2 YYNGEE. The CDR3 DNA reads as TGTGCCAGCAGCGTAGCGGCGGGGCGAGAGACCCAGTACTTC. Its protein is CASSVAAGRETQYF.

The CDR3 spells CASSSLRGANTGELFF. The CDR3 bases are TGTGCCAGCAGCTCACTTCGGGGGGCGAACACCGGGGAGCTGTTTTTT. This rearrangement joins TRBV5-4 to TRBJ2-2; the match to TRBD2 covers 7 bases. This CDR3 spans 16 amino acids. Trimming cost V 3 bases and J 0 bases; bases outside gene matches: 5. Germline CDR1 SGHNT, CDR2 YYREEE (reference sequence).

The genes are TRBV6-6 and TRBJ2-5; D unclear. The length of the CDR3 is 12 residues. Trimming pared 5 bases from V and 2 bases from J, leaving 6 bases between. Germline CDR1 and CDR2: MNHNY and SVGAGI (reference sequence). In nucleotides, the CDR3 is TGTGCCAGCAGTCAGAGTCAAGAGACCCAGTACTTC. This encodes CASSQSQETQYF.

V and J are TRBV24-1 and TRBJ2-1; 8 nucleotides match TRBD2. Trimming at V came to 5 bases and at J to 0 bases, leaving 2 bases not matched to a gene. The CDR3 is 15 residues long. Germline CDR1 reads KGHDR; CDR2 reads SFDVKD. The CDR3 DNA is TGTGCCACCAGTGGGGGACTAGACTCCTACAATGAGCAGTTCTTC. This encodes CATSGGLDSYNEQFF.

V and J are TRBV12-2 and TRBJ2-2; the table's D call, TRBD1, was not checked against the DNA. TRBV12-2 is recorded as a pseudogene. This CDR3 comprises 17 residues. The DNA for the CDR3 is TGTGCAAGTCGCTTAGCCACTCCGGCAGGTAACACCGGGGAGCTGTTTTTT. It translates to CASRLATPAGNTGELFF.

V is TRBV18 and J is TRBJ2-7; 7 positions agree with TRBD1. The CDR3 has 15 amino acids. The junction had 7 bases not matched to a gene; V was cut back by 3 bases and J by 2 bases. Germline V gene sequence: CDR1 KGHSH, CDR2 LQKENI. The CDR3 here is CASSPYGTETYEQYF. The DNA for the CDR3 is TGTGCCAGCTCACCTTACGGGACAGAGACCTACGAGCAGTACTTC. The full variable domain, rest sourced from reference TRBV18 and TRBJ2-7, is NAGVMQNPRHLVRRRGQEARLRCSPMKGHSHVYWYRQLPEEGLKFMVYLQKENIIDESGMPKERFSAEFPKEGPSILRIQQVVRGDSAAYFCASSPYGTETYEQYFGPGTRLTVT.

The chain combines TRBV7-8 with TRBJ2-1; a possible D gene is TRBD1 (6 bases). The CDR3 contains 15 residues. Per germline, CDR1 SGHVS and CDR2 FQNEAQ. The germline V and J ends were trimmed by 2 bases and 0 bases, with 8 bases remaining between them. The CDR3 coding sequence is TGTGCCAGCAGCTTACGAGGGGGCTCCTACAATGAGCAGTTCTTC. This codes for CASSLRGGSYNEQFF.

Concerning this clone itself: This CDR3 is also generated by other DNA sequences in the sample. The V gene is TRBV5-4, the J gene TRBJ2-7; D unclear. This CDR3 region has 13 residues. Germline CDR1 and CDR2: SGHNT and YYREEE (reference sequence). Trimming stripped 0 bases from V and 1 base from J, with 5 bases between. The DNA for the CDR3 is TGTGCCAGCAGCTTGGCGGGTTCCTACGAGCAGTACTTC. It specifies CASSLAGSYEQYF.

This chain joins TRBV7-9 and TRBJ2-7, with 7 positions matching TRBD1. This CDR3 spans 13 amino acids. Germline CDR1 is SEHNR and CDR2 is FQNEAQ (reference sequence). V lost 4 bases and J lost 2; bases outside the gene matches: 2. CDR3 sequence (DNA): TGTGCCAGCAGCTGGGGGACAGCCTACGAGCAGTACTTC. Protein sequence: CASSWGTAYEQYF.

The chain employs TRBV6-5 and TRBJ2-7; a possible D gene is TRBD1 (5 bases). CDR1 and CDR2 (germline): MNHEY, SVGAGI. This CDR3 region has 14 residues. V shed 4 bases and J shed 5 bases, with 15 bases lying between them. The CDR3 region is CASSWTPGKDEQYF. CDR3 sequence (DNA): TGTGCCAGCAGTTGGACACCCGGTAAGGACGAGCAGTACTTC.

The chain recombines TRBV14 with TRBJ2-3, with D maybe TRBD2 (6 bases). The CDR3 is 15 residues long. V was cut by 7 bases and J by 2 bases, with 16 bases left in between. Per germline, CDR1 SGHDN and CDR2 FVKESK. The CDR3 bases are TGTGCCAGCACCCATTACGGGGGTAACACAGATACGCAGTATTTT. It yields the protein CASTHYGGNTDTQYF. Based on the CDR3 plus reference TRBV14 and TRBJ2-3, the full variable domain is EAGVTQFPSHSVIEKGQTVTLRCDPISGHDNLYWYRRVMGKEIKFLLHFVKESKQDESGMPNNRFLAERTGGTYSTLKVQPAELEDSGVYFCASTHYGGNTDTQYFGPGTRLTVL.

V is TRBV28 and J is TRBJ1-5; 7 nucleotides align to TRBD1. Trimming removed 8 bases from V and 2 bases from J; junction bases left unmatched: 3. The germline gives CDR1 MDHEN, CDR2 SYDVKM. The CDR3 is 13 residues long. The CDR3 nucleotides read TGTGCCAGCTCCGACAGGGGCAATCAGCCCCAGCATTTT. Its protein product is CASSDRGNQPQHF.

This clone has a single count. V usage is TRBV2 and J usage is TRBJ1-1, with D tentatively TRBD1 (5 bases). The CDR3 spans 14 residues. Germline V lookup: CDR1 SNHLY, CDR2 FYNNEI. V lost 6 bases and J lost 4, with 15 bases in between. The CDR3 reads CASRSQGGGTEAFF. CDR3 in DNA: TGTGCCAGCAGGTCCCAGGGCGGGGGCACTGAAGCTTTCTTT.

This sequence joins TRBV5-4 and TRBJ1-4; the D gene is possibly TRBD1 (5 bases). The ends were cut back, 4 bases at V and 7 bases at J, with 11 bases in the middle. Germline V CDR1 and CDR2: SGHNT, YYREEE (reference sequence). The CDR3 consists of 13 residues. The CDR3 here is CASSPDDSEKLFF. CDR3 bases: TGTGCCAGCAGCCCGGACGACAGTGAAAAACTGTTTTTT. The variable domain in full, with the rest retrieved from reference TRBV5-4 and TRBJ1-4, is ETGVTQSPTHLIKTRGQQVTLRCSSQSGHNTVSWYQQALGQGPQFIFQYYREEENGRGNFPPRFSGLQFPNYSSELNVNALELDDSALYLCASSPDDSEKLFFGSGTQLSVL.

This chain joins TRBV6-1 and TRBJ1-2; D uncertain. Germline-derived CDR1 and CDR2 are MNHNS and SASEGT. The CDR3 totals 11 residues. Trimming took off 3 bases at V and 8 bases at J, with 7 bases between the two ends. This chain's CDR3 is CASSEGRGYTF. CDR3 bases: TGTGCCAGCAGTGAGGGGAGGGGCTACACCTTC.

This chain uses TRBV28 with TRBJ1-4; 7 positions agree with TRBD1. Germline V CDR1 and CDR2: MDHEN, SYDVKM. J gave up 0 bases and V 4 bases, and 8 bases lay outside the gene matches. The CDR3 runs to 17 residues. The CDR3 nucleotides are TGTGCCAGCAGTTCCCTTAGGGGGCAGGCAACTAATGAAAAACTGTTTTTT. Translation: CASSSLRGQATNEKLFF.

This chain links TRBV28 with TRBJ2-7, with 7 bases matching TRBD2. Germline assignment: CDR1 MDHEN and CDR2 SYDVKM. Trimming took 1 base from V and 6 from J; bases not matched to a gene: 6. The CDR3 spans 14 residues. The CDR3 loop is CASSLSGGGLEQYF. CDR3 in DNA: TGTGCCAGCAGTTTATCCGGCGGGGGTCTCGAGCAGTACTTC.

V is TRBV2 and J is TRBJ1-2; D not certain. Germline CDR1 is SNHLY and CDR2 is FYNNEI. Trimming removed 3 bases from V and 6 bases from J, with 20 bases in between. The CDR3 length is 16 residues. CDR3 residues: CASSDGGVASANGYTF. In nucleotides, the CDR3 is TGTGCCAGCAGTGACGGCGGCGTCGCATCCGCTAATGGCTACACCTTC. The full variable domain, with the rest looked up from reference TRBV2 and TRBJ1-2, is EPEVTQTPSHQVTQMGQEVILRCVPISNHLYFYWYRQILGQKVEFLVSFYNNEISEKSEIFDDQFSVERPDGSNFTLKIRSTKLEDSAMYFCASSDGGVASANGYTFGSGTRLTVV.

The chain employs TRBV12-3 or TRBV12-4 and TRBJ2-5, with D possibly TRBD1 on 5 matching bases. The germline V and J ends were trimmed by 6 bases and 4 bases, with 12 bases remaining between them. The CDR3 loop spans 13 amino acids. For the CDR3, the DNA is TGTGCCAGCAGCTCCAGGGATGTAGAGACCCAGTACTTC. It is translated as CASSSRDVETQYF.

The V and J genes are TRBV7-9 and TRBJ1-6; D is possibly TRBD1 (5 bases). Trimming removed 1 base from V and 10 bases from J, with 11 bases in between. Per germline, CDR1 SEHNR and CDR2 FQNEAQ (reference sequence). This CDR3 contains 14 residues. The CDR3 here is CASSLVQGNSPLHF. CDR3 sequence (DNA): TGTGCCAGCAGCTTAGTCCAGGGAAACTCACCCCTCCACTTT.